This T cell receptor beta chain stems from a study of blood T cell repertoires in COVID-19. Looking at the study overall: Samples came from the United States, Italy and Spain, spanning acute and convalescent COVID-19.

As originally analysed: Reference gene primer amplification yielded estimated nucleated cell counts. Clones were sequenced by immunoSEQ multiplex PCR, and TCRdb holds only the in-frame ones, with some missing. D and trimming were read from the DNA, whereas the V and J calls and clone size are those reported in that table. The sample shows some 190,000 clones, around 85% of them seen only once. Germline CDR1 reads SGHRS; CDR2 reads YFSETQ. With V trimmed by 0 bases and J by 5 bases, 11 bases remained unmatched. This CDR3 has 17 residues. The sequence was obtained from a woman aged 60-75 years with acute or convalescent COVID-19. Sequences were obtained from peripheral blood. The chain has TRBV5-1 and TRBJ2-3, with TRBD1 matching 8 bases. The CDR3 bases are TGCGCCAGCAGCTTGGCCGGACAGGGAGTTTCCCTAGATACGCAGTATTTT. It translates to CASSLAGQGVSLDTQYF.